These 31 T cell receptor beta chains were sequenced from one sample in a study of cytomegalovirus exposure and HLA in healthy donors. Amplification used 60 Vbeta primers and 13 Jbeta primers. Some clones are missing from TCRdb's copy, which holds only in-frame ones; the method was immunoSEQ multiplex PCR. The table includes roughly 150,000 clones, around 81% detected once. Sequencing was carried out using PBMCs. Receptors were obtained from a man aged 35-49 years in good health and CMV-seronegative.

This rearrangement joins TRBV15 to TRBJ2-7, with D possibly matching TRBD1 (6 bases). Trimming took off 5 bases at V and 7 bases at J, with 9 bases between the two ends. This CDR3 is 11 amino acids long. CDR1 and CDR2 from the germline V gene are LNHNV and YYDKDF (reference sequence). The CDR3 loop is CATSAGVEQYV. In nucleotides, the CDR3 is TGTGCCACCAGCGCAGGGGTTGAGCAGTACGTC.

The rearrangement uses TRBV2 and TRBJ2-3, with D tentatively TRBD1 (6 bases). Germline V lookup: CDR1 SNHLY, CDR2 FYNNEI. V dropped 5 bases and J dropped 0 bases, with 15 bases sitting between them. The CDR3 runs to 16 residues. The DNA for the CDR3 is TGTGCCAGCAGTCAGGGGCCAGGGCGTAGCACAGATACGCAGTATTTT. Amino acid sequence: CASSQGPGRSTDTQYF. The full variable domain, rest sourced from reference TRBV2 and TRBJ2-3, is EPEVTQTPSHQVTQMGQEVILRCVPISNHLYFYWYRQILGQKVEFLVSFYNNEISEKSEIFDDQFSVERPDGSNFTLKIRSTKLEDSAMYFCASSQGPGRSTDTQYFGPGTRLTVL.

This clone was seen a few times. The CDR3 DNA follows: TGTGCCAGCAGCTTAGGAGTAGCGGTCTCCTACAATGAGCAGTTCTTC. This sequence encodes CASSLGVAVSYNEQFF. This chain links TRBV7-3 with TRBJ2-1; D possibly corresponds to TRBD2 (6 bases). The V and J ends lost 2 bases and 0 bases respectively, with 11 bases between them. This CDR3 contains 16 residues. Germline V gives CDR1 SGHTA, CDR2 FQGTGA.

The genes are TRBV30 and TRBJ2-3, with TRBD2 matching over 8 bases. CDR3 length: 17 residues. With V trimmed by 0 bases and J by 5 bases, 13 bases remained unmatched. Germline lookup yields CDR1 GTSNPN and CDR2 SVGIG (reference sequence). CDR3 region: CAWSVWQVRGGRDTQYF. The CDR3 DNA reads as TGTGCCTGGAGTGTATGGCAAGTTCGGGGGGGCCGAGATACGCAGTATTTT.

Only a few counts were recorded for this clone. V is TRBV28 and J is TRBJ2-3, with 9 bases aligning to TRBD2. The CDR3 is 16 residues long. V dropped 4 bases and J dropped 0; count of bases not matched to a gene: 5. Germline CDR1 MDHEN, CDR2 SYDVKM. The CDR3 DNA is TGTGCCAGCAGTTCCTCTAGCGGGACTAGCACAGATACGCAGTATTTT. As protein: CASSSSSGTSTDTQYF. The whole variable domain, remainder taken from reference TRBV28 and TRBJ2-3, is DVKVTQSSRYLVKRTGEKVFLECVQDMDHENMFWYRQDPGLGLRLIYFSYDVKMKEKGDIPEGYSVSREKKERFSLILESASTNQTSMYLCASSSSSGTSTDTQYFGPGTRLTVL.

The rearrangement uses TRBV11-3 and TRBJ2-1; TRBD2 matches 7 bases. Germline V gene sequence: CDR1 SGHNT, CDR2 YENEEA. The CDR3 is 16 amino acids. The V and J ends lost 4 bases and 0 bases, in that order; junction bases with no gene match: 6. As DNA, the CDR3 is TGTGCCAGCAGCTGGGAGGGGACTCGCTCCTACAATGAGCAGTTCTTC. It specifies CASSWEGTRSYNEQFF.

CDR3 in DNA: TGCGCCAGCAGCTTGGATTCCGGTGATACGCAGTATTTT. Translating gives CASSLDSGDTQYF. The chain joins TRBV5-1 to TRBJ2-3; D ambiguous. V gave up 0 bases and J gave up 6 bases, with 8 bases separating them. In germline, CDR1 is SGHRS, CDR2 YFSETQ. The CDR3 length is 13 residues.

V is TRBV27 and J is TRBJ2-7, with D perhaps matching TRBD1 (6 bases). The CDR3 length is 15 residues. The V end lost 2 bases, the J end lost 2 bases, and 13 bases lay between the germline ends. Per germline, CDR1 MNHEY and CDR2 SMNVEV (reference sequence). The CDR3 reads CASSLGPGEPYEQYF. As DNA, the CDR3 is TGTGCCAGCAGTTTAGGCCCAGGGGAACCCTACGAGCAGTACTTC.

This clone was detected a few times. V and J are TRBV6-1 and TRBJ2-2; 8 bases line up with TRBD2. Trimming took 1 base from V and 5 from J; bases not matched to a gene: 6. The CDR3 is 16 residues long. The germline V gene has CDR1 MNHNS and CDR2 SASEGT. CDR3 DNA sequence: TGTGCCAGCAGTGAAGGTTGGGCGGGAGGAACCGGGGAGCTGTTTTTT. Protein: CASSEGWAGGTGELFF.

In the case of this clone: Other DNA sequences from this sample encode an identical CDR3 as well. This chain uses TRBV19 with TRBJ1-1; TRBD1 is a possible D gene (5 bases). Trimming cost V 7 bases and J 3 bases, with 12 bases left between them. In germline, CDR1 is LNHDA, CDR2 SQIVND (reference sequence). The CDR3 covers 13 residues. The CDR3 nucleotides are TGTGCCAGTACTCAGGGCTGGTACACTGAAGCTTTCTTT. Residues: CASTQGWYTEAFF.

In regard to this clone: The junction does not match germline at one end; this may be a read error. This chain joins TRBV2 and TRBJ1-5; D may be TRBD1 (5 bases). The CDR3 has 15 amino acids. Germline V gene data show CDR1 as SNHLY and CDR2 as FYNNEI. This chain's CDR3 is CASSFNGGGTQSQHF. The DNA of the CDR3 is TGTGCCAGCAGTTTTAACGGGGGGGGGACTCAGTCCCAGCATTTT.

The CDR3 protein is CASSMRGYEQYF. In DNA form, the CDR3 reads TGTGCCAGTAGTATGCGGGGCTACGAGCAGTACTTC. The rearrangement joins TRBV19 to TRBJ2-7; the D gene is possibly TRBD2 (6 bases). The CDR3 is made up of 12 amino acids. CDR1 and CDR2 from the germline V gene are LNHDA and SQIVND (reference sequence). V lost 3 bases, J lost 3 bases, and 6 bases lay in between.

This chain connects TRBV6-5 to TRBJ2-1; 7 bases are a match to TRBD2. Per the germline V gene, CDR1 is MNHEY and CDR2 is SVGAGI. This CDR3 has 15 residues. The junction had 6 bases not matched to a gene; V was cut back by 2 bases and J by 5 bases. The CDR3: CASSYTASGNNEQFF. The CDR3, as DNA: TGTGCCAGCAGTTACACGGCTAGCGGAAACAATGAGCAGTTCTTC.

This chain connects TRBV5-1 to TRBJ1-2; the D gene is possibly TRBD1 (5 bases). V lost 4 bases, J lost 10 bases, and 17 bases lay in between. Germline V gene lookup returns CDR1 SGHRS and CDR2 YFSETQ. The CDR3 extends over 13 amino acids. Here the CDR3 reads CASSPVGGRVYTF. The CDR3 DNA reads TGCGCCAGCAGCCCGGTCGGGGGAAGGGTCTACACCTTC.

As DNA, the CDR3 is TGCGCCAGCAGCTTGGAGGGGACACGGGATCAGCCCCAGCATTTT. Translating it yields CASSLEGTRDQPQHF. The rearrangement joins TRBV5-1 to TRBJ1-5; tentative D call: TRBD1 (6 bases). This CDR3 has 15 amino acids. Trimming took off 0 bases at V and 5 bases at J, with 12 bases between the two ends. CDR1 SGHRS and CDR2 YFSETQ come from the germline V gene.

V usage is TRBV5-6 and J usage is TRBJ1-1, with 11 positions matching TRBD1. With V trimmed by 4 bases and J by 5 bases, 10 bases remained unmatched. The germline V gene encodes CDR1 SGHDT and CDR2 YYEEEE. This CDR3 region has 16 residues. CDR3 protein: CASSLPPGQGGTEAFF. Written as DNA, the CDR3 is TGTGCCAGCAGCCTCCCTCCGGGACAGGGGGGAACTGAAGCTTTCTTT.

The rearrangement joins TRBV9 to TRBJ1-1; 7 bases agree with TRBD1. The V segment lost 4 bases and the J segment 2 bases; nucleotides outside the gene matches: 11. CDR1 is SGDLS and CDR2 is YYNGEE in the germline V gene. This CDR3 contains 16 residues. Here the CDR3 reads CASSLPPGGGNTEAFF. Here the CDR3 DNA reads TGTGCCAGCAGCCTACCGCCCGGAGGGGGCAACACTGAAGCTTTCTTT.

The chain employs TRBV4-1 and TRBJ2-3; tentatively, D is TRBD2 (6 bases). The CDR3 is made up of 16 amino acids. V shed 0 bases and J shed 6 bases, with 16 bases lying between them. Per germline, CDR1 MGHRA and CDR2 YSYEKL. The CDR3 DNA reads TGCGCCAGCAGCCAAGATCACCCGGGAGCAGGTGATACGCAGTATTTT. It specifies CASSQDHPGAGDTQYF.

J is TRBJ2-1 and V is TRBV10-3; 9 bases are a match to TRBD2. Trimming took 3 bases from V and 6 from J; bases not matched to a gene: 9. Germline V CDR1 and CDR2: ENHRY, SYGVKD. The CDR3 is made up of 16 amino acids. The CDR3 coding sequence is TGTGCCATCAGTGACCCAGCGGGAGGATCTCCCAATGAGCAGTTCTTC. It yields the protein CAISDPAGGSPNEQFF.

The chain has TRBV27 and TRBJ2-7; D is perhaps TRBD2 (7 bases). The CDR3 has 13 residues. The germline V and J ends were trimmed by 4 bases and 6 bases, with 13 bases remaining between them. From germline, CDR1 is MNHEY and CDR2 SMNVEV (reference sequence). The CDR3 bases are TGTGCCAGCAGTTCCACAGGGAGGGGCGAGCAGTACGTC. As protein: CASSSTGRGEQYV.

The V and J genes are TRBV19 and TRBJ1-4; D is unresolved. The germline V and J ends were trimmed by 5 bases and 0 bases, with 10 bases remaining between them. The CDR3 sequence is 15 residues long. CDR1 is LNHDA and CDR2 is SQIVND in the germline V gene (reference sequence). Written as DNA, the CDR3 is TGTGCCAGTAGTCCTGCGGGTGCAACTAATGAAAAACTGTTTTTT. Translation gives CASSPAGATNEKLFF.

CDR3 residues: CASSLGRAQRNYGYTF. The CDR3 DNA is TGCGCCAGCAGCCTTGGGAGGGCCCAAAGGAACTATGGCTACACCTTC. The chain couples TRBV4-1 to TRBJ1-2; no reliable D call. Germline CDR1 reads MGHRA; CDR2 reads YSYEKL. The CDR3 loop spans 16 amino acids. V was pared by 4 bases and J by 2 bases, with 17 bases between.

This clone was picked up a small number of times. The V call is TRBV7-8, the J call TRBJ1-2; 9 positions agree with TRBD1. Per the germline V gene, CDR1 is SGHVS and CDR2 is FQNEAQ. The V segment lost 5 bases and the J segment 0 bases; nucleotides outside the gene matches: 7. The CDR3 loop spans 16 amino acids. CDR3 sequence reads: CASSMDRGPANYGYTF. The CDR3 bases are TGTGCCAGCAGCATGGACAGGGGACCAGCTAACTATGGCTACACCTTC.

The chain joins TRBV7-9 to TRBJ1-2; D might be TRBD1 (6 bases). Germline V gene lookup returns CDR1 SEHNR and CDR2 FQNEAQ (reference sequence). The CDR3 spans 15 residues. V lost 0 bases to trimming and J lost 5 bases, with 13 bases between them. In nucleotides, the CDR3 is TGTGCCAGCAGCTTAGCGCGATCAGGGGAGTATGGCTACACCTTC. It yields the protein CASSLARSGEYGYTF.

V gene TRBV28 combines with J gene TRBJ2-7, with TRBD2 matching over 10 bases. CDR1 MDHEN and CDR2 SYDVKM come from the germline V gene. The CDR3 has 17 residues. Trimming cost V 5 bases and J 5 bases; bases outside gene matches: 15. CDR3 bases: TGTGCCAGCAGTCTGGGCGGGGTTAGCGGGAGGCGGGACGAGCAGTACTTC. It yields the protein CASSLGGVSGRRDEQYF.

This clone was counted a single time. The chain uses TRBV6-5 and TRBJ2-4, with 10 bases fitting TRBD1. Germline CDR1 reads MNHEY; CDR2 reads SVGAGI. With 7 bases clipped from V and 6 bases from J, the junction kept 3 bases outside the gene matches. This CDR3 has 13 amino acids. The CDR3 spells CASKGTGVNIQYF. The CDR3 DNA reads TGTGCCAGCAAAGGGACAGGGGTAAACATTCAGTACTTC.

This chain joins TRBV10-3 and TRBJ2-1, with 7 positions matching TRBD2. Germline V gene lookup returns CDR1 ENHRY and CDR2 SYGVKD. Losses at the gene ends were 6 bases for V and 5 bases for J; bases not matched to a gene: 16. This CDR3 is built from 17 residues. The DNA of the CDR3 is TGTGCCATCAGCCCATGGGGAGCGGGATTTAATGACAATGAGCAGTTCTTC. It encodes CAISPWGAGFNDNEQFF.

This clone appeared many times. This chain joins TRBV19 and TRBJ1-1; D is unresolved. Trimming took off 3 bases at V and 0 bases at J, with 20 bases between the two ends. The CDR3 covers 18 residues. Germline V gene lookup returns CDR1 LNHDA and CDR2 SQIVND (reference sequence). CDR3 in amino acids: CASSMSPGRRVLNTEAFF. The DNA for the CDR3 is TGTGCCAGTAGTATGTCCCCGGGCAGGAGGGTGCTGAACACTGAAGCTTTCTTT.

CDR3 DNA sequence: TGTGCCAGCAGTTTAGGTCCGAGAACCAACTATGGCTACACCTTC. Translating gives CASSLGPRTNYGYTF. V is TRBV27 and J is TRBJ1-2; D remains ambiguous. The CDR3 runs 15 residues. The V and J ends lost 2 bases and 2 bases respectively, with 12 bases between them. The germline CDR1 and CDR2 sequences are MNHEY and SMNVEV (reference sequence).

Here the CDR3 DNA reads TGTGCCAGCAGCCGTGGACAGGGAGGATACACCGGGGAGCTGTTTTTT. Residues: CASSRGQGGYTGELFF. The V gene is TRBV5-4, the J gene TRBJ2-2, with TRBD1 matching over 8 bases. CDR3 size: 16 residues. V lost 4 bases to trimming and J lost 3 bases; unmatched junction nucleotides: 8. CDR1 and CDR2 (germline): SGHNT, YYREEE (reference sequence).

The rearrangement joins TRBV5-1 to TRBJ2-5; D remains unclear. The CDR3 is made up of 14 amino acids. V shed 0 bases and J shed 1 base, with 7 bases lying between them. Germline CDR1 and CDR2: SGHRS and YFSETQ. CDR3: CASSLVKSQETQYF. The DNA of the CDR3 is TGCGCCAGCAGCTTGGTGAAGAGCCAAGAGACCCAGTACTTC.